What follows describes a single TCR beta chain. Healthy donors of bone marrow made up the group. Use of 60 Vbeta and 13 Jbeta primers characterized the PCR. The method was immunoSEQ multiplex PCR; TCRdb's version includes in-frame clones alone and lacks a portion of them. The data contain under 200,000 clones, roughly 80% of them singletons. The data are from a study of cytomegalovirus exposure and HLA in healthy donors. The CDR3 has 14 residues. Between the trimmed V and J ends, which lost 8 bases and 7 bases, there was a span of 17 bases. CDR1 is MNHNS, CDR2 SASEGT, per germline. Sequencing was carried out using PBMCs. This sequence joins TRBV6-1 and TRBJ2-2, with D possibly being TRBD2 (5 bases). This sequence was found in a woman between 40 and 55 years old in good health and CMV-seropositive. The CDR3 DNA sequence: TGTGCCAGCGCCTGGGAGTCTTCGATCGGGGAGCTGTTTTTT. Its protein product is CASAWESSIGELFF.